Shown below are 10 T cell receptor beta chains from a single sample sequenced in a study of blood T cell repertoires in COVID-19. The protocol was immunoSEQ multiplex PCR, while the TCRdb copy is restricted to in-frame clones and leaves out a portion. The sample contains roughly 190,000 clones, roughly 84% of which appear only once. Sequencing was carried out using peripheral blood. The receptors come from a woman in her 70s with COVID-19, enrolled during active disease.

This chain connects TRBV9 to TRBJ2-1, with D unclear. This CDR3 has 14 residues. With 1 base removed from V and 4 bases from J, the gap between germline ends came to 9 bases. Germline lookup yields CDR1 SGDLS and CDR2 YYNGEE. CDR3 region: CASSVTEFYNEQFF. The CDR3 DNA reads TGTGCCAGCAGCGTAACGGAGTTTTACAATGAGCAGTTCTTC.

This clone has a handful of counts. J is TRBJ2-1 and V is TRBV19; 7 nucleotides align to TRBD1. Per germline, CDR1 LNHDA and CDR2 SQIVND (reference sequence). The CDR3 consists of 11 residues. Trimming took 11 bases from V and 9 from J; bases not matched to a gene: 7. Here the CDR3 reads CACTGASEQFF. The CDR3 region has the DNA TGTGCCTGCACAGGGGCGAGTGAGCAGTTCTTC.

The rearrangement uses TRBV7-8 and TRBJ1-3; tentatively, D is TRBD1 (5 bases). Trimming pared 3 bases from V and 0 bases from J, leaving 15 bases between. Germline V gene sequence: CDR1 SGHVS, CDR2 FQNEAQ. The CDR3 extends over 17 amino acids. The CDR3: CASSFDSPSHSGNTIYF. CDR3 DNA sequence: TGTGCCAGCAGCTTCGACAGCCCGTCACACTCTGGAAACACCATATATTTT. The complete variable domain, with remaining parts taken from reference TRBV7-8 and TRBJ1-3, reads GAGVSQSPRYKVAKRGQDVALRCDPISGHVSLFWYQQALGQGPEFLTYFQNEAQLDKSGLPSDRFFAERPEGSVSTLKIQRTQQEDSAVYLCASSFDSPSHSGNTIYFGEGSWLTVV.

The J gene is TRBJ2-1, the V gene TRBV5-6, with D maybe TRBD1 (6 bases). V lost 0 bases, J lost 3 bases, and 10 bases lay in between. CDR3 size: 15 residues. Looked up from germline, CDR1 is SGHDT and CDR2 is YYEEEE. The CDR3 region is CASSLGGHLYNEQFF. The DNA of the CDR3 is TGTGCCAGCAGCTTGGGGGGACACCTCTACAATGAGCAGTTCTTC. The full variable domain, in which reference TRBV5-6 and TRBJ2-1 provide the parts outside the CDR3, is DAGVTQSPTHLIKTRGQQVTLRCSPKSGHDTVSWYQQALGQGPQFIFQYYEEEERQRGNFPDRFSGHQFPNYSSELNVNALLLGDSALYLCASSLGGHLYNEQFFGPGTRLTVL.

This clone has a handful of counts. The V gene is TRBV5-6, the J gene TRBJ2-7; TRBD1 might be the D (5 bases). The V gene's germline CDR1 is SGHDT and CDR2 YYEEEE. V lost 1 base, J lost 3 bases, and 11 bases lay in between. The CDR3 runs 14 residues. This chain's CDR3 is CASSLWGRRYEQYV. DNA for the CDR3: TGTGCCAGCAGCTTGTGGGGCAGGCGCTACGAGCAGTACGTC.

This clone has just one count. The V gene is TRBV19, the J gene TRBJ2-1, with a tentative D call TRBD1 (6 bases). The CDR3 is 15 amino acids. Trimming removed 3 bases at V and 8 bases at J, with 17 bases between. Per germline, CDR1 LNHDA and CDR2 SQIVND (reference sequence). The CDR3 sequence: CASSITGSSVDEQFF. Here the CDR3 DNA reads TGTGCCAGTAGTATCACAGGGTCGTCCGTCGATGAGCAGTTCTTC.

The sample holds a few counts of this clone. The rearrangement joins TRBV30 to TRBJ1-5, with D perhaps matching TRBD1 (5 bases). CDR3 size: 13 residues. The germline CDR1 and CDR2 sequences are GTSNPN and SVGIG (reference sequence). V was shortened by 2 bases and J by 4 bases, with 9 bases between the two germline ends. The CDR3 DNA sequence: TGTGCCTGGAGTCGGGGGACTAATCAGCCCCAGCATTTT. Its translation: CAWSRGTNQPQHF.

The genes are TRBV6-1 and TRBJ2-7; D may be TRBD2 (5 bases). In germline, CDR1 is MNHNS, CDR2 SASEGT. The CDR3 contains 15 residues. Deletions cut 0 bases from V and 2 bases from J, with 11 bases between. The CDR3 DNA reads as TGTGCCAGCAGTGAAGCCCCAAGCGGAACCTACGAGCAGTACTTC. Translation: CASSEAPSGTYEQYF.

Regarding this clone: Other DNA sequences within the sample encode an identical CDR3. The chain uses TRBV6-1 and TRBJ2-7; weak D call: TRBD2 (5 bases). Germline V gene sequence: CDR1 MNHNS, CDR2 SASEGT. CDR3 length: 13 amino acids. V lost 0 bases to trimming and J lost 3 bases, with 6 bases between them. The CDR3 loop is CASSEARGYEQYV. In nucleotides, the CDR3 is TGTGCCAGCAGTGAAGCCCGGGGCTACGAGCAGTACGTC.

This clone was recorded a few times. This chain joins TRBV5-6 and TRBJ2-3; 10 bases line up with TRBD1. Germline V gene sequence: CDR1 SGHDT, CDR2 YYEEEE. The CDR3 loop spans 14 amino acids. V was clipped by 5 bases and J by 6 bases; unmatched bases: 6. As DNA, the CDR3 is TGTGCCAGCAGACCGGGACAGGGGAGGGATACGCAGTATTTT. Amino acids: CASRPGQGRDTQYF.